This entry lists 13 T cell receptor beta chains sequenced from one sample in a study of CD8 T cells in Susac syndrome. The authors reverse transcribed roughly 0.5 to 1 ug RNA with random hexamers. TCRdb reprocessed the immunoSEQ multiplex PCR reads with MiXCR, giving one entry per CDR3 protein. The sample consists of about 60,000 distinct CDR3 sequences, more than 80% of them appearing once. The sample was CD8+ T cells from PBMCs. These receptors were collected from a human donor in good health.

The chain links TRBV6-5 to TRBJ1-1; TRBD1 is a possible D gene (6 bases). The CDR3 length is 14 residues. Trimming took off 4 bases at V and 5 bases at J, with 14 bases between the two ends. Germline V lookup: CDR1 MNHEY, CDR2 SVGAGI. The CDR3 coding sequence is TGTGCCAGCAGTTGGACAGTTTTAGTGACTGAAGCTTTCTTT. The encoded protein is CASSWTVLVTEAFF.

The V call is TRBV20-1, the J call TRBJ2-3, with TRBD2 matching over 7 bases. The length of the CDR3 is 18 residues. V lost 0 bases, J lost 2 bases, and 14 bases stayed unmatched. Germline V gives CDR1 DFQATT, CDR2 SNEGSKA (reference sequence). CDR3 nucleotides: TGCAGTGCTAGAGATGGGTTCGGGACTAAATATAACACAGATACGCAGTATTTT. Translating gives CSARDGFGTKYNTDTQYF.

The rearrangement links TRBV28 to TRBJ2-5; D gene unclear. There are 13 residues in the CDR3. Germline values: CDR1 MDHEN, CDR2 SYDVKM. Trimming left V 3 bases short and J 6 bases short, with 11 bases between. The CDR3 region is CASSLPLRQTQYF. The CDR3 DNA sequence: TGTGCCAGCAGTTTGCCCCTTCGACAGACCCAGTACTTC.

This rearrangement joins TRBV7-9 to TRBJ2-7; D may be TRBD2 (6 bases). CDR1 is SEHNR and CDR2 is FQNEAQ in the germline V gene (reference sequence). The CDR3 is 17 residues long. The V gene lost 2 bases and the J gene lost 2 bases, with 19 bases spanning the gap. This CDR3 reads CASSLPAGSGSTYEQYF. As DNA, the CDR3 is TGTGCCAGCAGCTTACCGGCGGGAAGCGGTTCGACCTACGAGCAGTACTTC.

This clonotype showed up just a few times. The chain is built from TRBV12-3 or TRBV12-4 and TRBJ1-2; 8 bases map to TRBD1. V was clipped by 1 base and J by 5 bases; unmatched bases: 3. The CDR3 length is 14 residues. CDR3 amino acids: CASSLVGQGYGYTF. The CDR3 bases are TGTGCCAGCAGTTTAGTCGGACAGGGTTATGGCTACACCTTC.

This clonotype has just one count. This rearrangement joins TRBV7-8 to TRBJ1-1; TRBD1 might be the D (6 bases). Between the trimmed V and J ends, which lost 1 base and 4 bases, there was a span of 10 bases. CDR1 is SGHVS and CDR2 is FQNEAQ in the germline V gene. There are 14 residues in the CDR3. This CDR3 is CASSLERGGTEAFF. CDR3 nucleotides: TGTGCCAGCAGCTTAGAGAGGGGGGGCACTGAAGCTTTCTTT.

The V gene is TRBV5-4, the J gene TRBJ2-7; D remains unclear. Germline assignment: CDR1 SGHNT and CDR2 YYREEE (reference sequence). The CDR3 contains 13 residues. With 4 bases removed from V and 3 bases from J, the gap between germline ends came to 11 bases. CDR3 amino acids: CASSLFVDYEQYF. The CDR3 nucleotides are TGTGCCAGCAGCCTGTTTGTGGACTACGAGCAGTACTTC. The full variable domain, with the rest looked up from reference TRBV5-4 and TRBJ2-7, is ETGVTQSPTHLIKTRGQQVTLRCSSQSGHNTVSWYQQALGQGPQFIFQYYREEENGRGNFPPRFSGLQFPNYSSELNVNALELDDSALYLCASSLFVDYEQYFGPGTRLTVT.

The chain links TRBV6-4 to TRBJ2-3; D is unclear. Between the trimmed V and J ends, which lost 0 bases and 3 bases, there was a span of 7 bases. The CDR3 length is 14 residues. Germline CDR1 is MRHNA and CDR2 is SNTAGT. As DNA, the CDR3 is TGTGCCAGCAGTGACTCGATAGGGACAGATACGCAGTATTTT. Amino acids: CASSDSIGTDTQYF.

The genes are TRBV20-1 and TRBJ2-3; D unclear. Germline loops: CDR1 DFQATT, CDR2 SNEGSKA (reference sequence). V was clipped by 4 bases and J by 7 bases, with 9 bases between them. The CDR3 contains 11 residues. DNA for the CDR3: TGCAGTGCTATATGGGGATATACGCAGTATTTT. It encodes CSAIWGYTQYF.

The chain combines TRBV7-8 with TRBJ1-6; D may be TRBD1 (5 bases). V lost 3 bases, J lost 9 bases, and 12 bases lay in between. Germline CDR1 is SGHVS and CDR2 is FQNEAQ. This CDR3 is built from 14 residues. The CDR3 loop reads CASSLPQGISPLHF. The CDR3 DNA follows: TGTGCCAGCAGCTTGCCTCAGGGTATTTCACCCCTCCACTTT. Full variable domain (remainder filled in from reference TRBV7-8 and TRBJ1-6): GAGVSQSPRYKVAKRGQDVALRCDPISGHVSLFWYQQALGQGPEFLTYFQNEAQLDKSGLPSDRFFAERPEGSVSTLKIQRTQQEDSAVYLCASSLPQGISPLHFGNGTRLTVT.

This chain joins TRBV5-6 and TRBJ2-7; 10 positions match TRBD1. Germline V gives CDR1 SGHDT, CDR2 YYEEEE. J gave up 2 bases and V 4 bases, and 3 bases lay outside the gene matches. This CDR3 spans 14 amino acids. The CDR3 here is CASSRDRGAYEQYF. CDR3 nucleotide sequence: TGTGCCAGCAGCCGGGACAGGGGAGCCTACGAGCAGTACTTC. Using reference TRBV5-6 and TRBJ2-7 for the parts outside the CDR3, the full variable domain is DAGVTQSPTHLIKTRGQQVTLRCSPKSGHDTVSWYQQALGQGPQFIFQYYEEEERQRGNFPDRFSGHQFPNYSSELNVNALLLGDSALYLCASSRDRGAYEQYFGPGTRLTVT.

The CDR3, as DNA: TGTGCCAGCAGAGACCCGGACTACAATGAGCAGTTCTTC. It codes for CASRDPDYNEQFF. V gene TRBV2 combines with J gene TRBJ2-1; no clear D gene. V lost 6 bases, J lost 3 bases, and 9 bases lay in between. The CDR3 runs 13 residues. Germline V gives CDR1 SNHLY, CDR2 FYNNEI.

The rearrangement uses TRBV18 and TRBJ2-7; perhaps TRBD1 as D (5 bases). The CDR3 has 14 residues. Trimming cost V 3 bases and J 2 bases, with 11 bases left between them. Germline values: CDR1 KGHSH, CDR2 LQKENI. The chain's CDR3 is CASSPSRAPYEQYF. In nucleotides, the CDR3 is TGTGCCAGCTCACCCTCCAGGGCACCCTACGAGCAGTACTTC. The variable domain in full, completed from reference TRBV18 and TRBJ2-7, reads NAGVMQNPRHLVRRRGQEARLRCSPMKGHSHVYWYRQLPEEGLKFMVYLQKENIIDESGMPKERFSAEFPKEGPSILRIQQVVRGDSAAYFCASSPSRAPYEQYFGPGTRLTVT.